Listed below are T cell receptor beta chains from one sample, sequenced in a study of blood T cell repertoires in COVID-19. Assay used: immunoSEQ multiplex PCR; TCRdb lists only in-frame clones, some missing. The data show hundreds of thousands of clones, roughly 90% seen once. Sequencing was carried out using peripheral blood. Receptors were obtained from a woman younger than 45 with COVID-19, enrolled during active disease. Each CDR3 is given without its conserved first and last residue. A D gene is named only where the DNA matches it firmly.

CDR3 protein: ASRSMAGGIYEQF
V gene: TRBV28
D gene: TRBD1

CDR3 protein: ATMGQNSYEQY
V gene: TRBV2
D gene: TRBD1

CDR3 protein: ASSGAWREGTDTQY
V gene: TRBV5-6
D gene: TRBD2

CDR3 protein: ASRNFCASSKKRKGFHTGELF
V gene: TRBV21-1
D gene: .

CDR3 protein: ASSPRQSYEQY
V gene: TRBV6-6
D gene: .

CDR3 protein: ASSSGTGIYNEQF
V gene: TRBV5-4
D gene: TRBD1

CDR3 protein: ASTLWGGEDNEQF
V gene: TRBV2
D gene: TRBD2

CDR3 protein: ASSLGQGGDTQY
V gene: TRBV4-1
D gene: TRBD1

CDR3 protein: ASRFRGGDEKLF
V gene: TRBV2
D gene: TRBD1

CDR3 protein: ASSRRTGAQETQY
V gene: TRBV3-1/TRBV3-2
D gene: TRBD1

CDR3 protein: ASSVEGKREAF
V gene: TRBV9
D gene: .

CDR3 protein: ASRKREGNNEQF
V gene: TRBV2
D gene: TRBD2

CDR3 protein: SVEAQETQY
V gene: TRBV29-1
D gene: .

CDR3 protein: ASSPLASYNEQF
V gene: TRBV19
D gene: TRBD2

CDR3 protein: ASSPGTRLELF
V gene: TRBV7-2
D gene: TRBD2

CDR3 protein: ASSQTEGTGELF
V gene: TRBV3-1/TRBV3-2
D gene: .